There are a few counts of the clone carrying this TCR beta chain. The data derive from a study of PD-1 blockade in classical Hodgkin lymphoma. The table came from immunoSEQ multiplex PCR; TCRdb's copy has only in-frame clones and leaves some out. Of about 40,000 clones in the sample, around 87% were seen once. The CDR3 covers 15 residues. Germline V gene lookup returns CDR1 SQVTM and CDR2 ANQGSEA. The ends lost 6 bases at V and 4 bases at J; junction bases unmatched: 6. The patients all showed relapse after autologous stem cell transplantation, while their brentuximab vedotin exposure varied. The input for sequencing was peripheral blood mononuclear cells (PBMCs), taken at baseline. This TCR came from a human donor with classical Hodgkin lymphoma. The V gene is TRBV29-1, the J gene TRBJ2-3; TRBD2 aligns across 14 bases. The CDR3 nucleotides are TGCAGCGTGGCCGGGACTAGCGGGAGTGCAGATACGCAGTATTTT. Translating it yields CSVAGTSGSADTQYF.